These 27 T cell receptor beta chains share one sample of origin, sequenced in a study of Tregs in tolerant kidney transplant recipients. Data came from immunoSEQ multiplex PCR; TCRdb stores just in-frame clones and leaves some out. The table has roughly 250,000 clones, approximately 84% seen once. The sequencing input was CD4+ T cells from blood. All receptors come from a human donor in good health.

CDR3 in amino acids: CASSVEAGRKVHGYTF. The CDR3 DNA reads as TGTGCCAGCAGCGTAGAGGCGGGCAGGAAGGTTCATGGCTACACCTTC. The rearrangement uses TRBV9 and TRBJ1-2; the D is unclear. Germline CDR1 is SGDLS and CDR2 is YYNGEE. Trimming removed 0 bases from V and 6 bases from J, with 18 bases in between. The CDR3 is 16 residues long.

The sample holds one count of this clone. V usage is TRBV6-1 and J usage is TRBJ2-7; 11 bases match TRBD2. Germline CDR1 is MNHNS and CDR2 is SASEGT. The V segment lost 0 bases and the J segment 2 bases; nucleotides outside the gene matches: 9. This CDR3 contains 18 residues. The CDR3 bases are TGTGCCAGCAGTGAAGCGTCGGCTAGCGGGGGGCCTACCTACGAGCAGTACTTC. This codes for CASSEASASGGPTYEQYF.

A remark on this clone: Other DNA sequences within the sample encode an identical CDR3. V usage is TRBV19 and J usage is TRBJ1-2; TRBD1 aligns across 9 bases. J lost 5 bases, V lost 3 bases, and 4 bases had no gene match. The CDR3 is 14 amino acids. From germline, CDR1 is LNHDA and CDR2 SQIVND (reference sequence). The CDR3 region is CASSIGTGNYGYTF. CDR3 bases: TGTGCCAGTAGTATTGGGACAGGGAATTATGGCTACACCTTC.

The rearrangement uses TRBV9 and TRBJ1-3; D remains unclear. The CDR3 loop spans 15 amino acids. Germline loops: CDR1 SGDLS, CDR2 YYNGEE. V was clipped by 0 bases and J by 3 bases, with 10 bases between them. CDR3 residues: CASSVGAGDGNTIYF. Here the CDR3 DNA reads TGTGCCAGCAGCGTAGGGGCCGGGGATGGAAACACCATATATTTT.

The rearrangement links TRBV5-1 to TRBJ1-6, with D possibly TRBD1 on 5 matching bases. The V end was cut by 0 bases, the J end by 2 bases, with 9 bases between. The CDR3 is 16 amino acids. Looked up from germline, CDR1 is SGHRS and CDR2 is YFSETQ. CDR3 protein: CASSLAGSTYNSPLHF. The CDR3 region has the DNA TGCGCCAGCAGCTTGGCAGGGAGTACCTATAATTCACCCCTCCACTTT.

This chain uses TRBV4-2 with TRBJ2-1; 16 bases fit TRBD2. The CDR3 contains 14 residues. Per germline, CDR1 LGHNA and CDR2 YNFKEQ. Trimming cost V 4 bases and J 13 bases; bases outside gene matches: 4. The CDR3 DNA sequence: TGTGCCAGCAGCCCCGGGACTAGCGGGAGGGTCCAGTTCTTC. Residues: CASSPGTSGRVQFF.

The J gene is TRBJ2-1, the V gene TRBV11-3, with TRBD2 identical over 8 bases. V lost 3 bases and J lost 4; bases outside the gene matches: 8. Germline V gene sequence: CDR1 SGHNT, CDR2 YENEEA. This CDR3 has 16 amino acids. CDR3 protein: CASSFSGTSLYNEQFF. Here the CDR3 DNA reads TGTGCCAGCAGCTTTTCCGGGACTAGTTTGTACAATGAGCAGTTCTTC.

The J gene is TRBJ2-7, the V gene TRBV6-5; tentatively, D is TRBD1 (6 bases). V was trimmed by 3 bases and J by 7 bases, leaving 19 bases between them. Germline V gene lookup returns CDR1 MNHEY and CDR2 SVGAGI. This CDR3 has 15 amino acids. CDR3: CASSYVRTVAPEQYF. CDR3 bases: TGTGCCAGCAGTTATGTCCGGACAGTAGCCCCAGAGCAGTACTTC.

The chain's CDR3 is CASSFPGLAEQETQYF. The DNA for the CDR3 is TGTGCCAGCAGCTTTCCGGGACTAGCCGAACAAGAGACCCAGTACTTC. This rearrangement joins TRBV5-6 to TRBJ2-5; 9 nucleotides align to TRBD2. Germline trimming cut 2 bases from V and 2 bases from J; bases unmatched to any gene: 7. CDR1 and CDR2 from the germline V gene are SGHDT and YYEEEE. This CDR3 is built from 16 residues.

The rearrangement links TRBV6-5 to TRBJ2-1, with 8 bases that match TRBD2. CDR1 MNHEY and CDR2 SVGAGI come from the germline V gene. V lost 4 bases and J lost 2; bases outside the gene matches: 4. CDR3 length equals 15 residues. The CDR3 protein is CASSLAGITYNEQFF. In DNA form, the CDR3 reads TGTGCCAGCAGTTTAGCGGGGATTACCTACAATGAGCAGTTCTTC.

The gene calls are TRBV7-8 and TRBJ1-1; D remains unclear. This CDR3 is built from 15 residues. Germline V CDR1 and CDR2: SGHVS, FQNEAQ. Trimming cost V 5 bases and J 0 bases, with 13 bases left between them. The CDR3 region is CASSATETVNTEAFF. The CDR3 DNA follows: TGTGCCAGCAGCGCTACAGAGACTGTGAACACTGAAGCTTTCTTT.

V gene TRBV6-1 combines with J gene TRBJ2-3; D tentatively reads TRBD1 or TRBD2 (5 bases each). The CDR3 consists of 15 residues. Germline V gene sequence: CDR1 MNHNS, CDR2 SASEGT. V lost 4 bases and J 0 bases, leaving 11 bases between the germline ends. DNA for the CDR3: TGTGCCAGCAGTGTTGGGGGTGCTAGCACAGATACGCAGTATTTT. Its protein is CASSVGGASTDTQYF.

The table lists this clone with a few counts. V usage is TRBV6-1 and J usage is TRBJ1-1; D is unresolved. This CDR3 region has 15 residues. Germline CDR1 is MNHNS and CDR2 is SASEGT. Between the trimmed V and J ends, which lost 3 bases and 2 bases, there was a span of 13 bases. The CDR3 coding sequence is TGTGCCAGCAGTGAGACCCCGGGAAGAAACACTGAAGCTTTCTTT. This encodes CASSETPGRNTEAFF.

This chain uses TRBV30 with TRBJ2-3; 11 nucleotides line up with TRBD2. Trimming cost V 5 bases and J 0 bases; bases outside gene matches: 10. Germline V gives CDR1 GTSNPN, CDR2 SVGIG (reference sequence). The CDR3 covers 17 residues. The CDR3 region has the DNA TGTGCCTGGGATCCGGGACTAGCGGTAACTAGCACAGATACGCAGTATTTT. Its protein product is CAWDPGLAVTSTDTQYF.

This rearrangement joins TRBV6-1 to TRBJ2-3; 7 bases line up with TRBD2. CDR3 length: 16 amino acids. Trimming at V came to 2 bases and at J to 0 bases, leaving 5 bases not matched to a gene. CDR1 is MNHNS, CDR2 SASEGT, per germline. The CDR3 DNA is TGTGCCAGCAGTGAATGGGGGGGACCAAGCACAGATACGCAGTATTTT. Protein sequence: CASSEWGGPSTDTQYF.

The J gene is TRBJ2-6, the V gene TRBV6-6, with TRBD2 as a possible D gene (6 bases). In germline, CDR1 is MNHNY, CDR2 SVGAGI (reference sequence). The CDR3 runs to 15 residues. The V and J ends lost 0 bases and 3 bases respectively, with 6 bases between them. DNA of the CDR3: TGTGCCAGCAGTTACTCGGGAGGTGGGGCCAACGTCCTGACTTTC. It encodes CASSYSGGGANVLTF.

This chain joins TRBV7-9 and TRBJ2-6; 8 bases are a match to TRBD1. The CDR3 length is 17 residues. The ends lost 2 bases at V and 2 bases at J; junction bases unmatched: 5. Germline CDR1 and CDR2: SEHNR and FQNEAQ (reference sequence). CDR3 sequence: CASSLTQGAPGANVLTF. Here the CDR3 DNA reads TGTGCCAGCAGCTTAACCCAGGGGGCCCCTGGGGCCAACGTCCTGACTTTC.

This clone has a single count. The chain recombines TRBV6-1 with TRBJ2-5; weak D call: TRBD2 (6 bases). The tail of the sequence fits TRBJ2-7 better, so the J call may be wrong. The CDR3 is 15 amino acids. Looked up from germline, CDR1 is MNHNS and CDR2 is SASEGT. Here the CDR3 reads CASSPRDSHYYEQYF. The CDR3 bases are TGTGCCAGCAGCCCCAGGGACTCCCACTACTACGAGCAGTACTTC.

V and J are TRBV7-3 and TRBJ1-6; the match to TRBD1 covers 7 bases. Germline CDR1 and CDR2: SGHTA and FQGTGA. The CDR3 totals 15 residues. Unmatched junction bases numbered 11, after V lost 5 bases and J lost 10 bases. The CDR3 reads CASSASGGSSSPLHF. The CDR3 DNA reads TGTGCCAGCAGCGCATCAGGGGGTTCAAGCTCACCCCTCCACTTT.

The chain links TRBV5-6 to TRBJ1-5; D may be TRBD1 (6 bases). Germline CDR1 and CDR2: SGHDT and YYEEEE. V was clipped by 1 base and J by 3 bases, with 14 bases between them. The CDR3 length is 16 residues. CDR3 sequence: CASSLLAGANNQPQHF. DNA for the CDR3: TGTGCCAGCAGCTTGCTTGCAGGGGCCAACAATCAGCCCCAGCATTTT. Full variable domain (remainder filled in from reference TRBV5-6 and TRBJ1-5): DAGVTQSPTHLIKTRGQQVTLRCSPKSGHDTVSWYQQALGQGPQFIFQYYEEEERQRGNFPDRFSGHQFPNYSSELNVNALLLGDSALYLCASSLLAGANNQPQHFGDGTRLSIL.

The CDR3 reads CASSYSRTSGSETQYF. CDR3 in DNA: TGTGCCAGCAGTTACTCCCGGACTAGCGGTTCGGAGACCCAGTACTTC. This sequence joins TRBV6-6 and TRBJ2-5, with 10 bases matching TRBD2. V shed 0 bases and J 5 bases; nucleotides not matched to a gene: 6. The CDR3 is made up of 16 amino acids. The germline V gene encodes CDR1 MNHNY and CDR2 SVGAGI (reference sequence).

The chain links TRBV9 to TRBJ2-1; 10 bases align to TRBD2. The germline CDR1 and CDR2 sequences are SGDLS and YYNGEE. J lost 7 bases, V lost 0 bases, and 7 bases had no gene match. The CDR3 spans 16 residues. DNA of the CDR3: TGTGCCAGCAGCGTAGGGGCTAGCGGGAGTAGTAATGAGCAGTTCTTC. Its translation: CASSVGASGSSNEQFF.

The genes are TRBV7-9 and TRBJ1-6; maybe TRBD1 (6 bases). CDR1 is SEHNR, CDR2 FQNEAQ, per germline (reference sequence). Deletions cut 5 bases from V and 12 bases from J, with 8 bases between. The length of the CDR3 is 11 residues. The CDR3 here is CASSPGEPLHF. The CDR3 DNA follows: TGTGCCAGCAGCCCAGGGGAACCCCTCCACTTT.

The chain links TRBV10-1 to TRBJ2-2; possible D gene TRBD1, 7 bases. Trimming removed 3 bases at V and 5 bases at J, with 16 bases between. The CDR3 totals 16 residues. Germline V lookup: CDR1 WNHNN, CDR2 SYGVQD (reference sequence). The CDR3 nucleotides are TGCGCCAGCAGTGACCCCCGGGACAGCGGGACCGGGGAGCTGTTTTTT. It yields the protein CASSDPRDSGTGELFF.

CDR3 sequence reads: CASSLAPGPWGQPQHF. The CDR3 DNA follows: TGTGCCAGCAGCTTAGCTCCGGGGCCGTGGGGTCAGCCCCAGCATTTT. The chain recombines TRBV7-9 with TRBJ1-5; possible D gene TRBD1, 5 bases. V was cut by 0 bases and J by 6 bases, with 15 bases left in between. The V gene's germline CDR1 is SEHNR and CDR2 FQNEAQ (reference sequence). The CDR3 contains 16 residues.

The rearrangement joins TRBV5-1 to TRBJ2-5; no firm D call. Germline V lookup: CDR1 SGHRS, CDR2 YFSETQ. The V end was cut by 4 bases, the J end by 1 base, with 2 bases between. The CDR3 extends over 11 amino acids. This CDR3 reads CASSRQETQYF. The CDR3 DNA sequence: TGCGCCAGCAGCCGCCAAGAGACCCAGTACTTC.

The chain is built from TRBV19 and TRBJ1-6; the match to TRBD1 covers 7 bases. Per the germline V gene, CDR1 is LNHDA and CDR2 is SQIVND (reference sequence). Trimming cost V 4 bases and J 6 bases; bases outside gene matches: 9. This CDR3 spans 16 amino acids. The CDR3 region has the DNA TGTGCCAGTAGTACACAATCCGGGACAGTTAATTCACCCCTCCACTTT. Its protein is CASSTQSGTVNSPLHF.